Listed below are T cell receptor beta chains from one sample, sequenced in a study of identifying expanded T cells in peripheral blood. Clones were sequenced by immunoSEQ multiplex PCR, and TCRdb holds only the in-frame ones, with some missing. The repertoire holds 70,000 to 100,000 clones, with about 88% as singletons. The sample taken for sequencing was blood. The receptors shown here come from a person aged 18 to 75 in good health. The conserved cysteine and the conserved F or W are not part of the CDR3 here. The order of the fields is J gene, clone size, V gene, CDR3 protein. A row's size may be missing; if present it is once, few, many or a size class.

J gene: TRBJ1-2
clone size: -
V gene: TRBV7-2
CDR3 protein: ASSFIRDSDGYT

J gene: TRBJ2-7
clone size: -
V gene: TRBV19
CDR3 protein: ASSRGPGFSYEQY

J gene: TRBJ1-1
clone size: -
V gene: TRBV7-9
CDR3 protein: ASSRDRYTEAF

J gene: TRBJ1-1
clone size: once
V gene: TRBV14
CDR3 protein: ASGPRPGPEAF

J gene: TRBJ2-7
clone size: -
V gene: TRBV5-4
CDR3 protein: ASSSAGQTLGEQY

J gene: TRBJ2-1
clone size: -
V gene: TRBV18
CDR3 protein: ASSPQGSEQF

J gene: TRBJ2-3
clone size: once
V gene: TRBV7-2
CDR3 protein: ASSGKGLTDTQY

J gene: TRBJ1-1
clone size: -
V gene: TRBV5-8
CDR3 protein: ATRYRGQMNTEAF

J gene: TRBJ2-2
clone size: -
V gene: TRBV29-1
CDR3 protein: SVVCANTGELF

J gene: TRBJ1-1
clone size: -
V gene: TRBV13
CDR3 protein: ASTHPGQDNTEAF

J gene: TRBJ2-5
clone size: -
V gene: TRBV12-1
CDR3 protein: ASSFPGAWQETQY

J gene: TRBJ2-7
clone size: -
V gene: TRBV6-5
CDR3 protein: ASRTIGVTRDY

J gene: TRBJ2-1
clone size: -
V gene: TRBV7-2
CDR3 protein: ASSLGSGGAGMQF

J gene: TRBJ1-5
clone size: -
V gene: TRBV6-5
CDR3 protein: ASSYSRTTNQPQH

J gene: TRBJ1-5
clone size: few
V gene: TRBV6-6
CDR3 protein: ASSYSFGADQPQH

J gene: TRBJ1-2
clone size: once
V gene: TRBV10-3
CDR3 protein: AISRPNYGYT

J gene: TRBJ1-5
clone size: once
V gene: TRBV5-1
CDR3 protein: ASSLGPGSNQPQH

J gene: TRBJ2-5
clone size: -
V gene: TRBV30
CDR3 protein: AWSSGGARETQY

J gene: TRBJ2-5
clone size: -
V gene: TRBV21-1
CDR3 protein: ASSRARESGKEETQY

J gene: TRBJ2-3
clone size: -
V gene: TRBV6-4
CDR3 protein: ASSVSGGAADTQY

J gene: TRBJ2-5
clone size: -
V gene: TRBV14
CDR3 protein: ASSHKAGKEETQY

J gene: TRBJ1-2
clone size: few
V gene: TRBV20-1
CDR3 protein: SASYRDGYT

J gene: TRBJ1-1
clone size: few
V gene: TRBV7-9
CDR3 protein: ASRPAAGDNTEAF

J gene: TRBJ2-7
clone size: -
V gene: TRBV5-6
CDR3 protein: ASSLVGDGYEQY

J gene: TRBJ1-3
clone size: -
V gene: TRBV19
CDR3 protein: ASSKSSSGNTIY

J gene: TRBJ1-5
clone size: -
V gene: TRBV7-6
CDR3 protein: ASSLNAGTNQPQH

J gene: TRBJ2-5
clone size: -
V gene: TRBV9
CDR3 protein: ASSHSGGTGETQY

J gene: TRBJ2-7
clone size: few
V gene: TRBV6-5
CDR3 protein: ASSNYREAQY

J gene: TRBJ2-2
clone size: once
V gene: TRBV6-5
CDR3 protein: ASSYLGTGRTGELF

J gene: TRBJ2-5
clone size: once
V gene: TRBV19
CDR3 protein: ASSRTGGAEETQY

J gene: TRBJ2-7
clone size: -
V gene: TRBV28
CDR3 protein: ASSLGLEQY

J gene: TRBJ2-1
clone size: -
V gene: TRBV4-2
CDR3 protein: ASSQGQGRGNEQF

J gene: TRBJ1-5
clone size: -
V gene: TRBV18
CDR3 protein: ASSPSAPRQNQPQH

J gene: TRBJ1-3
clone size: -
V gene: TRBV7-2
CDR3 protein: ASSLVLGGYGNTIY

J gene: TRBJ2-7
clone size: once
V gene: TRBV10-2
CDR3 protein: ASSDLIFGTEYEQY

J gene: TRBJ1-2
clone size: -
V gene: TRBV5-5
CDR3 protein: ASSLDGANYGYT

J gene: TRBJ2-7
clone size: -
V gene: TRBV4-2
CDR3 protein: ASSQDRTQRGEQY

J gene: TRBJ2-7
clone size: once
V gene: TRBV7-7
CDR3 protein: ASSPSGTGAAEQY

J gene: TRBJ2-1
clone size: -
V gene: TRBV19
CDR3 protein: ASRNRSGGGSIEQF

J gene: TRBJ2-1
clone size: -
V gene: TRBV7-9
CDR3 protein: ASSLQGADEQF

J gene: TRBJ1-2
clone size: -
V gene: TRBV7-2
CDR3 protein: ASSLSGPEIYGYT

J gene: TRBJ2-3
clone size: -
V gene: TRBV4-3
CDR3 protein: ASSRRAGLAGLTSTDTQY

J gene: TRBJ2-7
clone size: -
V gene: TRBV4-1
CDR3 protein: ASSQDGGPGWGEQY

J gene: TRBJ2-3
clone size: few
V gene: TRBV7-2
CDR3 protein: ASSLAGRSSSTDTQY

J gene: TRBJ2-3
clone size: -
V gene: TRBV2
CDR3 protein: ASSGTSPSTDTQY

J gene: TRBJ2-1
clone size: -
V gene: TRBV6-5
CDR3 protein: ASSYGRGIPEQF

J gene: TRBJ2-7
clone size: -
V gene: TRBV5-6
CDR3 protein: ASSLDGGDTIEQY

J gene: TRBJ2-7
clone size: -
V gene: TRBV6-1
CDR3 protein: ASSDLGDYRYEQY

J gene: TRBJ1-3
clone size: -
V gene: TRBV29-1
CDR3 protein: SVAKGDTAIY